The T cell receptor (beta chain) described here comes from a study of blood T cells in healthy people across ages. Concerning this clonotype: Its antigen is not identified.

It was with a sample-barcoded 5' primer and a J-beta primer mix that a second PCR of roughly 7 to 12 cycles was run. Every cDNA molecule carried a tag from a template-switch adaptor bearing 12 random nucleotides. TCRdb re-analysed the 5' RACE reads in MiXCR, keeping a single row per CDR3 protein. This sample has about 620,000 distinct CDR3 sequences; around 50% occur once, and the top ten carry approximately 15%. Whole-study findings and limits: Relative to aged donors, long-lived donors carried more naive CD4+ cells and displayed higher diversity.

Germline V gene sequence: CDR1 SQVTM, CDR2 ANQGSEA. The CDR3 extends over 17 amino acids. Trimming took 4 bases from V and 0 from J, leaving 19 bases between them. This clonotype was sampled from a woman aged 80 or over in good health. The sample consisted of blood. V gene TRBV29-1 combines with J gene TRBJ2-4; D is possibly TRBD2 (5 bases). The CDR3 loop is CSVAGRRRGLAKNIQYF. The CDR3 DNA is TGCAGCGTTGCGGGAAGACGGCGCGGACTAGCCAAAAACATTCAGTACTTC.